Following are 16 T cell receptor beta chains from one sample sequenced in a study of regulatory T cells in long-lasting Graves disease. iRepertoire HTBI primers and Arm-PCR of CDR3 regions built TCR beta libraries. TCRdb analysed the multiplex PCR reads with MiXCR anew, one entry per CDR3 protein. The sample consists of 500,000 to 800,000 distinct CDR3 sequences, about 32% of them appearing once. Time point here: persistent/refractory GD, antithyroid drugs over 5 years with positive TRAb. Construction of the TCR library relied on RNA isolated from PBMCs. The sequences come from peripheral blood mononuclear cells (PBMCs), collected when the disease was refractory, from a patient treated with antithyroid drugs. The receptors were sampled from a female donor with Graves disease.

For the CDR3, the DNA is TGTGCCAGCAGCCTAGGAACGCGCCCCACTGAAGCTTTCTTT. The encoded protein is CASSLGTRPTEAFF. This chain uses TRBV27 with TRBJ1-1; D is uncertain. The CDR3 sequence is 14 residues long. CDR1 is MNHEY, CDR2 SMNVEV, per germline (reference sequence). V dropped 6 bases and J dropped 4 bases, with 15 bases sitting between them.

The chain couples TRBV11-2 to TRBJ1-6; the D is unclear. Trimming stripped 3 bases from V and 6 bases from J, with 9 bases between. Germline V CDR1 and CDR2: SGHAT, FQNNGV. The CDR3 runs to 14 residues. CDR3 bases: TGTGCCAGCAGCTTCAGTCGGATTAATTCACCCCTCCACTTT. Translated, it gives CASSFSRINSPLHF.

DNA for the CDR3: TGTGCCAGCAGTCCCGGCACGGGATCTAGCACAGATACGCAGTATTTT. This translates into CASSPGTGSSTDTQYF. The gene calls are TRBV28 and TRBJ2-3; tentatively, D is TRBD2 (5 bases). Per the germline V gene, CDR1 is MDHEN and CDR2 is SYDVKM. This CDR3 is built from 16 residues. V gave up 5 bases and J gave up 0 bases, with 15 bases separating them.

The V and J genes are TRBV20-1 and TRBJ1-1, with D maybe TRBD1 (6 bases). Between the trimmed V and J ends, which lost 6 bases and 0 bases, there was a span of 11 bases. CDR3 length: 13 residues. CDR1 and CDR2 (germline): DFQATT, SNEGSKA (reference sequence). The CDR3 protein is CSAHQGMNTEAFF. CDR3 bases: TGCAGTGCCCACCAGGGGATGAACACTGAAGCTTTCTTT.

This clonotype was observed at least ten times. The J gene is TRBJ1-4, the V gene TRBV20-1; 11 bases are a match to TRBD1. V lost 6 bases, J lost 4 bases, and 10 bases stayed unmatched. From germline, CDR1 is DFQATT and CDR2 SNEGSKA (reference sequence). The CDR3 loop spans 16 amino acids. CDR3 DNA sequence: TGCAGTGCCCAGAGGACAGGGGGCGCGGGTAATGAAAAACTGTTTTTT. It codes for CSAQRTGGAGNEKLFF.

The V call is TRBV14, the J call TRBJ2-5, with D possibly being TRBD1 (5 bases). The ends were cut back, 5 bases at V and 5 bases at J, with 12 bases in the middle. Germline CDR1 SGHDN, CDR2 FVKESK. There are 13 residues in the CDR3. CDR3 protein: CASSGQGYETQYF. For the CDR3, the DNA is TGTGCCAGCAGCGGCCAGGGTTACGAGACCCAGTACTTC.

This clonotype was recorded many times. The V call is TRBV6-1, the J call TRBJ2-7; 7 bases are a match to TRBD2. The CDR3 extends over 15 amino acids. J was trimmed by 3 bases and V by 7 bases; bases with no gene match: 12. The V gene's germline CDR1 is MNHNS and CDR2 SASEGT. The CDR3: CASKSELSGNYEQYF. CDR3 in DNA: TGTGCCAGCAAGTCTGAATTGAGCGGGAACTACGAGCAGTACTTC.

This chain connects TRBV6-1 to TRBJ2-2; 8 positions agree with TRBD1. The trim removed 4 bases at V and 5 bases at J, leaving 3 bases unmatched. The length of the CDR3 is 14 residues. Germline V gene lookup returns CDR1 MNHNS and CDR2 SASEGT. The CDR3 reads CASSANRGTGELFF. The CDR3, as DNA: TGTGCCAGCAGTGCCAACAGGGGGACCGGGGAGCTGTTTTTT.

This clonotype was counted ten times or more. CDR3: CASSLSRTASYEQYF. The CDR3 region has the DNA TGTGCCAGCAGCTTGTCGAGGACGGCCTCCTACGAGCAGTACTTC. The chain is built from TRBV11-2 and TRBJ2-7, with D uncertain. The CDR3 consists of 15 residues. Germline CDR1 reads SGHAT; CDR2 reads FQNNGV. V was shortened by 3 bases and J by 0 bases, with 12 bases between the two germline ends.

The sample holds one count of this clonotype. This chain links TRBV30 with TRBJ1-1; D may be TRBD1 (6 bases). Trimming took off 3 bases at V and 1 base at J, with 9 bases between the two ends. The CDR3 loop spans 13 amino acids. Germline V lookup: CDR1 GTSNPN, CDR2 SVGIG (reference sequence). In nucleotides, the CDR3 is TGTGCCTGGAGCCAGGGGTGGAACACTGAAGCTTTCTTT. This sequence encodes CAWSQGWNTEAFF.

This clonotype appeared a few times. This chain joins TRBV27 and TRBJ2-7; 8 nucleotides line up with TRBD1. V was clipped by 4 bases and J by 6 bases; unmatched bases: 5. The CDR3 extends over 13 amino acids. CDR1 is MNHEY, CDR2 SMNVEV, per germline (reference sequence). CDR3 DNA: TGTGCCAGCAGTTACCAAACAGGGGGCGAGCAGTACTTC. Its protein is CASSYQTGGEQYF.

This chain uses TRBV20-1 with TRBJ2-1, with 8 nucleotides matching TRBD2. The ends lost 3 bases at V and 6 bases at J; junction bases unmatched: 13. Per the germline V gene, CDR1 is DFQATT and CDR2 is SNEGSKA (reference sequence). The CDR3 extends over 16 amino acids. The DNA for the CDR3 is TGCAGTGCTAGGTCCGATGCGGGAGGTTTTCGCAATGAGCAGTTCTTC. Encoded protein: CSARSDAGGFRNEQFF.

This clonotype was picked up many times. The V gene is TRBV11-1, the J gene TRBJ2-5; 14 nucleotides agree with TRBD2. This CDR3 is built from 16 residues. The V segment lost 5 bases and the J segment 4 bases; nucleotides outside the gene matches: 6. CDR1 and CDR2 (germline): SGHAT, FQDESV (reference sequence). CDR3 in DNA: TGTGCCAGCAGCCCAGGGACTAGCGGGAGAGGAGAGACCCAGTACTTC. It encodes CASSPGTSGRGETQYF.

The CDR3 sequence: CSGQRLAYEQYF. Written as DNA, the CDR3 is TGCAGTGGACAGCGGCTAGCCTACGAGCAGTACTTC. The chain employs TRBV20-1 and TRBJ2-7; either TRBD1 or TRBD2 may fit D (5 bases each). This CDR3 region has 12 residues. Germline V gene data show CDR1 as DFQATT and CDR2 as SNEGSKA (reference sequence). V lost 7 bases to trimming and J lost 2 bases, with 12 bases between them.

This clonotype was counted between two and nine times. The chain joins TRBV12-3 or TRBV12-4 to TRBJ2-1; 15 nucleotides align to TRBD2. There are 16 residues in the CDR3. After removal of 7 bases from V and 8 bases from J, the junction contained 9 bases not matched to a gene. The CDR3: CASTPGLAGGGYEQFF. CDR3 DNA sequence: TGTGCCAGCACCCCGGGACTAGCGGGAGGTGGCTATGAGCAGTTCTTC.

A remark on this clonotype: A far larger clone is just one base off, so this is likely a read error. V usage is TRBV7-9 and J usage is TRBJ1-4; possibly TRBD1 for D (6 bases). CDR1 SEHNR and CDR2 FQNEAQ come from the germline V gene (reference sequence). Trimming stripped 2 bases from V and 12 bases from J, with 19 bases between. The CDR3 extends over 15 amino acids. CDR3 nucleotide sequence: TGTGCCAGCAGCTTACTACCAGGGGCTGAGGAAGAACTGTTTTTT. It specifies CASSLLPGAEEELFF.